Only a few counts were recorded for the clone carrying this T cell receptor beta chain. Antigen unknown. TCRdb reprocessed the reads with MiXCR, giving one entry per CDR3 protein. The data contain about 260,000 distinct CDR3 sequences, roughly an eighth of them singletons. The CDR3 covers 17 residues. From germline, CDR1 is SGHRS and CDR2 YFSETQ. The J segment lost 5 bases and the V segment lost 4 bases, leaving 10 bases of the junction unmatched. These data are taken from a study of T cell repertoires in cytomegalovirus infection. Looking at the study overall: The public TCR beta signatures pointed to both CMV infection and matching HLA type.

Study-wide results and limits: Summed frequency of public TCR beta families distinguished CMV carriers with the relevant HLA. There were HLA-C-restricted CMV-specific TCR beta clonotypes dominating the ex vivo response.

V is TRBV5-1 and J is TRBJ2-3; 13 nucleotides line up with TRBD2. This clonotype was obtained from a human donor in good health (CMV status not recorded). Some clones in this sample may be carry-over from other donors' samples. Input material: PBMCs. CDR3 sequence reads: CASSPGLAGAQGDTQYF. The CDR3 coding sequence is TGCGCCAGCAGCCCTGGACTAGCGGGGGCCCAGGGAGATACGCAGTATTTT.